This T cell receptor (beta chain) was documented in a study of circulating and synovial CD4+ cells in juvenile arthritis. Study results and caveats: Bulk blood CD4 repertoires were more diverse than these.

CDR3 length equals 12 residues. V lost 6 bases and J lost 6; bases outside the gene matches: 4. CDR1 is LGHNT, CDR2 FRNRAP, per germline. Regarding this clone: Its target is not known.

The table came from immunoSEQ multiplex PCR; TCRdb's copy has only in-frame clones and leaves some out. The data show 2,200 or so clones, about 91% seen once. Sorted cells were HLA-DR+CD14-CD3+CD4+CD25low/- peripheral blood cells. This sequence joins TRBV12-5 and TRBJ1-1, with 7 bases aligning to TRBD1. The origin of this receptor is a human donor with juvenile idiopathic arthritis. The sample was HLA-DR+ CD4+ T cells from blood. Subset meaning: circulating pathogenic-like lymphocytes, sorted as HLA-DR+CD14-CD3+CD4+CD25low/- blood T cells. The CDR3 DNA follows: TGTGCTAGTGGCCAGGGGGTCGCTGAAGCTTTCTTT. Translating it yields CASGQGVAEAFF.